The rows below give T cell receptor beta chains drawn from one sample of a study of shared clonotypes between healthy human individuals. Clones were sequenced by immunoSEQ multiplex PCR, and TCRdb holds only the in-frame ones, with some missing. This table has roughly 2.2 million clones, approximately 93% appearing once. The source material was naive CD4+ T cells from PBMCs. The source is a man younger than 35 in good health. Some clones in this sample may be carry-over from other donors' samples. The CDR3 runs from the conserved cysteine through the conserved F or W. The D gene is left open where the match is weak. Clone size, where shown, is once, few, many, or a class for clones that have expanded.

TGTGCCAGCAGTTTAGTGGTAGGAGGGGCATGGGAGACCCAGTACTTC | CASSLVVGGAWETQYF | TRBJ2-5 | TRBV28 | NA | NA
TGTGCCAGCAGCCTCGGGACTAGCGGGTACTCACGCGGGGAGACCCAGTACTTC | CASSLGTSGYSRGETQYF | TRBJ2-5 | TRBV5-4 | TRBD2 | NA
TGTGCCAGCAGTCTCACCCAGGAGCTTGAAGCTTTCTTT | CASSLTQELEAFF | TRBJ1-1 | TRBV7-2 | NA | NA
TGTGCCAGCAGCGCCGAGGGGACTAGCGGGACCTTTTACAATGAGCAGTTCTTC | CASSAEGTSGTFYNEQFF | TRBJ2-1 | TRBV9 | TRBD2 | NA
TGCGCCAGCAGCTTGGCCGGACAGGGGGCAAAGGGGGAGCTGTTTTTT | CASSLAGQGAKGELFF | TRBJ2-2 | TRBV5-1 | TRBD1 | NA
TGTGCCAGCAGCTTAGCAGCGGGAAAAAATGAGCAGTTCTTC | CASSLAAGKNEQFF | TRBJ2-1 | TRBV7-9 | TRBD2 | NA
TGTGCCAGCAGTCAGGGAGACCGCTCTGGAAACACCATATATTTT | CASSQGDRSGNTIYF | TRBJ1-3 | TRBV6-4 | NA | NA
TGTGCCAGCAGCGTAGCCTCTAGCGGGGTGGGGAATGAGCAGTTCTTC | CASSVASSGVGNEQFF | TRBJ2-1 | TRBV9 | TRBD2 | NA
TGTGCCAGCAGTTTTAACCGAAACACCATATATTTT | CASSFNRNTIYF | TRBJ1-3 | TRBV28 | NA | NA
TGTGCCATCAGTGACCTCTACAGGGGGGCCAGCACTGAAGCTTTCTTT | CAISDLYRGASTEAFF | TRBJ1-1 | TRBV10-3 | TRBD1 | NA
TGTGCCAGCAGCTCACCCGACGGCGGACTAGCGGGAGGGGCAGATACGCAGTATTTT | CASSSPDGGLAGGADTQYF | TRBJ2-3 | TRBV5-5 | TRBD2 | NA
TGTGCCAGCAGCAAAGCGACTAGCGGGAGATACGAGCAGTACTTC | CASSKATSGRYEQYF | TRBJ2-7 | TRBV21-1 | NA | NA
TGTGCCAGCAGTGAACCGGGACAGTCTGGAAACACCATATATTTT | CASSEPGQSGNTIYF | TRBJ1-3 | TRBV25-1 | TRBD1 | NA
TGTGCCTGGAGTGCAGGGAGTGAAAAACTGTTTTTT | CAWSAGSEKLFF | TRBJ1-4 | TRBV30 | NA | NA
TGTGCCAGCAGCCAAGACACCTACGAGCAGTACTTC | CASSQDTYEQYF | TRBJ2-7 | TRBV6-6 | NA | NA
TGCGCCAGCAGCCAAGGGGCGTATAGCTCCTACAATGAGCAGTTCTTC | CASSQGAYSSYNEQFF | TRBJ2-1 | TRBV4-3 | NA | NA
TGTGCCAGCAGCTTAGCGTATCGGAACAGGGATACCGGGGAGCTGTTTTTT | CASSLAYRNRDTGELFF | TRBJ2-2 | TRBV7-2 | NA | NA
TGTGCCAGCAGTTACTCGCGCTGGGGGAGGCAGTATTTT | CASSYSRWGRQYF | TRBJ2-3 | TRBV6-5 | NA | NA
TGTGCCAGTAGTTCTTTGGGGGGGGCATTCACTGAAGCTTTCTTT | CASSSLGGAFTEAFF | TRBJ1-1 | TRBV19 | NA | NA
TGCGCCAGCAGCCCTGACAGGGGCAATCAGCCCCAGCATTTT | CASSPDRGNQPQHF | TRBJ1-5 | TRBV5-1 | TRBD1 | NA
TGTGCCAGCAGCGCGGGGACCGTAGAGACCCAGTACTTC | CASSAGTVETQYF | TRBJ2-5 | TRBV6-1 | NA | NA
TGTGCCAGCCGGACTGGATTTTACGAGCAGTACTTC | CASRTGFYEQYF | TRBJ2-7 | TRBV28 | NA | once
TGTGCCAGCAGCTTCCCCGGGACAGGGTCGACCCCAGGGGAAAAACTGTTTTTT | CASSFPGTGSTPGEKLFF | TRBJ1-4 | TRBV5-6 | TRBD1 | NA
TGCGCCAGCAGCTTGGAAGAGGGGGGCGAGCAGTACTTC | CASSLEEGGEQYF | TRBJ2-7 | TRBV5-1 | NA | once
TGTGCCAGCAGCCCACCTGGGCTTGAAGCTTTCTTT | CASSPPGLEAFF | TRBJ1-1 | TRBV28 | NA | NA
TGTGCCACCAAGCGGGATTTACTTTGGGAGTTCCAAGAGACCCAGTACTTC | CATKRDLLWEFQETQYF | TRBJ2-5 | TRBV7-9 | TRBD2 | NA
TGTGCCAGCAGCTATACGCAAACAGGGGGCGGCGAGACCCAGTACTTC | CASSYTQTGGGETQYF | TRBJ2-5 | TRBV9 | TRBD1 | NA
TGTGCCAGCAGCGTAGAGGGGACAGCCTCCTACGAGCAGTACTTC | CASSVEGTASYEQYF | TRBJ2-7 | TRBV9 | TRBD1 | NA
TGTGCCAGCAGCTTAGGATCGACGAACACTGAAGCTTTCTTT | CASSLGSTNTEAFF | TRBJ1-1 | TRBV7-2 | NA | NA
TGTGCCAGCAGCCAAGGGGGGGCTAGCGGGAGGGATACGCAGTATTTT | CASSQGGASGRDTQYF | TRBJ2-3 | TRBV4-2 | TRBD2 | NA
TGCGCCAGCAGAGACGGACATATATGCAATCAGCCCCAGCATTTT | CASRDGHICNQPQHF | TRBJ1-5 | TRBV10-1 | NA | NA
TGCGCCAGCAGCTTTGGGTCCTATGGCTACACCTTC | CASSFGSYGYTF | TRBJ1-2 | TRBV5-1 | NA | NA
TGTGCCAGTAGTAAACTAGCGGGAGGGCTCTTTGGGTACGAGCAGTACTTC | CASSKLAGGLFGYEQYF | TRBJ2-7 | TRBV19 | TRBD2 | NA
TGCGCCAGCAGCTTGGCGGGAGGGGCGTACAATGAGCAGTTCTTC | CASSLAGGAYNEQFF | TRBJ2-1 | TRBV5-1 | TRBD2 | NA
TGTGCCAGCAGGCCCCGGGGCGGGACCCAAGAGACCCAGTACTTC | CASRPRGGTQETQYF | TRBJ2-5 | TRBV6-6 | NA | NA
TGTGCCAGTTGGACAGGGACTAATGAAAAACTGTTTTTT | CASWTGTNEKLFF | TRBJ1-4 | TRBV28 | TRBD1 | once
TGCGCCAGCAGCTTGGGCGGGACAGGGCTTTGGAGGGAGACCCAGTACTTC | CASSLGGTGLWRETQYF | TRBJ2-5 | TRBV5-1 | TRBD1 | NA
TGTGCCAGCCTGGGGGACCGCATGAACACTGAAGCTTTCTTT | CASLGDRMNTEAFF | TRBJ1-1 | TRBV2 | NA | NA
TGTGCCAGCAGCTCTACAGGGTTTGGGAGCTCCTACGAGCAGTACTTC | CASSSTGFGSSYEQYF | TRBJ2-7 | TRBV28 | NA | NA
TGTGCCAGTATGAGAAGGGTTCTCGTGAACACTGAAGCTTTCTTT | CASMRRVLVNTEAFF | TRBJ1-1 | TRBV19 | NA | few
TGTGCCAGCAGCTTAAGCGGGGCGGTGGGAAATGGCTACACCTTC | CASSLSGAVGNGYTF | TRBJ1-2 | TRBV7-2 | NA | NA
TGTGCCAGCAGCGCGGGACTAGCGGGAGGCCAAGAGACCCAGTACTTC | CASSAGLAGGQETQYF | TRBJ2-5 | TRBV9 | TRBD2 | few
TGTGCCAGCAGCCTACAGGGGCTGGGGGCCAACGTCCTGACTTTC | CASSLQGLGANVLTF | TRBJ2-6 | TRBV7-9 | TRBD1 | NA
TGTGCCAGTAGTATTCGGACCAGCCGAGGCACTGAAGCTTTCTTT | CASSIRTSRGTEAFF | TRBJ1-1 | TRBV19 | NA | NA
TGTGCCAGCAGCTTGTTTGGGGCTCGGGAGACCCAGTACTTC | CASSLFGARETQYF | TRBJ2-5 | TRBV5-6 | NA | NA